Below, 9 T cell receptor beta chains from the same sample are listed, as sequenced in a study of blood T cell repertoires in COVID-19. This table comes from immunoSEQ multiplex PCR, and its TCRdb copy is limited to in-frame clones, with some not included. The table lists about 150,000 clones, more than 80% of them singletons. Sample: peripheral blood. The receptors derive from a man aged 70-80 years with acute or convalescent COVID-19.

The CDR3 bases are TGTGCCATCAGTGTCCTAGCAGACTCCTACGAGCAGTACTTC. Translation gives CAISVLADSYEQYF. This chain uses TRBV10-3 with TRBJ2-7; a weak D match, TRBD2 (5 bases). There are 14 residues in the CDR3. Trimming removed 4 bases at V and 0 bases at J, with 10 bases between. Looked up from germline, CDR1 is ENHRY and CDR2 is SYGVKD.

The chain combines TRBV3-1 (or the pseudogene TRBV3-2) with TRBJ1-4, with 7 bases fitting TRBD1. The CDR3 spans 16 residues. V trimming: 2 bases; J trimming: 8 bases; junction bases outside the gene matches: 11. CDR1 and CDR2 from the germline V gene are LGHDT and YNNKEL (reference sequence). The CDR3 sequence is CASSQHPTGTGEKLFF. DNA of the CDR3: TGTGCCAGCAGCCAACACCCGACAGGGACGGGGGAAAAACTGTTTTTT.

This clone showed up just a few times. This chain joins TRBV19 and TRBJ1-1; tentative D call: TRBD1 (5 bases). The CDR3 loop spans 14 amino acids. V lost 9 bases, J lost 6 bases, and 20 bases lay in between. Germline values: CDR1 LNHDA, CDR2 SQIVND (reference sequence). This CDR3 is CASSLDSQGAEAFF. DNA of the CDR3: TGTGCCAGCTCCTTAGACAGTCAGGGCGCTGAAGCTTTCTTT.

This clone was seen a handful of times. This CDR3 is CASSSREWETQYF. The CDR3, as DNA: TGCGCCAGCAGCTCGCGGGAGTGGGAGACCCAGTACTTC. This sequence joins TRBV5-1 and TRBJ2-5; 7 bases are shared with TRBD2. V was pared by 3 bases and J by 5 bases, with 4 bases of the junction left unmatched. Germline V lookup: CDR1 SGHRS, CDR2 YFSETQ. This CDR3 has 13 residues. Together with reference TRBV5-1 and TRBJ2-5, the CDR3 gives the full variable domain: KAGVTQTPRYLIKTRGQQVTLSCSPISGHRSVSWYQQTPGQGLQFLFEYFSETQRNKGNFPGRFSGRQFSNSRSEMNVSTLELGDSALYLCASSSREWETQYFGPGTRLLVL.

CDR3 sequence (DNA): TGTGCCAGCAACAAACTGGGGGGGTACGAGCAGTACTTC. It is translated as CASNKLGGYEQYF. The rearrangement links TRBV6-5 to TRBJ2-7; 7 bases map to TRBD2. The CDR3 covers 13 residues. The trim removed 7 bases at V and 4 bases at J, leaving 7 bases unmatched. The germline V gene has CDR1 MNHEY and CDR2 SVGAGI.

This sequence joins TRBV19 and TRBJ2-7; 7 bases map to TRBD1. J gave up 2 bases and V 3 bases, and 4 bases lay outside the gene matches. This CDR3 region has 14 residues. The germline V gene has CDR1 LNHDA and CDR2 SQIVND (reference sequence). The CDR3 coding sequence is TGTGCCAGTAGTATCGGGACAGAGGCCTACGAGCAGTACTTC. Translation gives CASSIGTEAYEQYF.

The chain recombines TRBV19 with TRBJ2-5, with D possibly matching TRBD1 (6 bases). V lost 6 bases and J lost 3, with 14 bases in between. From germline, CDR1 is LNHDA and CDR2 SQIVND (reference sequence). This CDR3 contains 14 residues. This CDR3 is CASRPTGFEETQYF. CDR3 nucleotide sequence: TGTGCCAGTAGACCTACAGGGTTTGAAGAGACCCAGTACTTC.

This clone occurred once. The rearrangement uses TRBV6-2 or TRBV6-3 and TRBJ1-3; the D gene is possibly TRBD1 (5 bases). The CDR3 length is 16 residues. Germline V gene data show CDR1 as MNHEY and CDR2 as SVGEGT. Deletions cut 5 bases from V and 4 bases from J, with 18 bases between. The CDR3 region is CASSPRGSPEGNTIYF. The DNA of the CDR3 is TGTGCCAGCAGTCCGCGGGGGTCCCCGGAAGGAAACACCATATATTTT.

The chain recombines TRBV2 with TRBJ1-5, with 9 positions matching TRBD1. After removal of 6 bases from V and 6 bases from J, the junction contained 3 bases not matched to a gene. Germline CDR1 SNHLY, CDR2 FYNNEI. This CDR3 comprises 13 residues. CDR3: CASRGTGLQPQHF. The CDR3 DNA is TGTGCCAGCAGGGGGACAGGGCTTCAGCCCCAGCATTTT.